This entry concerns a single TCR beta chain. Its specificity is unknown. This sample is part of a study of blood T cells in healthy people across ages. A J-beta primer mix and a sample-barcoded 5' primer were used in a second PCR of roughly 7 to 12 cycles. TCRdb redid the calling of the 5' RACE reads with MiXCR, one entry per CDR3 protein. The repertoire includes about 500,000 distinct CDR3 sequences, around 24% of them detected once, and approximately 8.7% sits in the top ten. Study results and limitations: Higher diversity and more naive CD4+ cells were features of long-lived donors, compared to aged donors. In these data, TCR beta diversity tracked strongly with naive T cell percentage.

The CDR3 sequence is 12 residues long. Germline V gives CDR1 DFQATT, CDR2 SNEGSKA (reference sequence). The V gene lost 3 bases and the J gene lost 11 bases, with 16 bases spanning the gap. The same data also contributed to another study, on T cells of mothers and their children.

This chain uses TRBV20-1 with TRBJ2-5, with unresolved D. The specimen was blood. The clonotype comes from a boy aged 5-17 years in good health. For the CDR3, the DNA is TGCAGTGCTAGTAGGGCCCCTGTGGAGCAGTACTTC. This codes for CSASRAPVEQYF.